A selection of T cell receptor beta chains follows, all from one sample in a study of blood T cell repertoires in COVID-19. Here immunoSEQ multiplex PCR was the method, and the copy in TCRdb shows in-frame clones only, minus some. The sample yields 40,000 to 55,000 clones, 70% to 90% seen once. The sequenced sample consisted of peripheral blood. Receptors originate from a woman of 80 years or more with acute or convalescent COVID-19. The CDR3 runs from the conserved cysteine through the conserved F or W. D genes are given only for firm matches. Size is omitted from some rows. Given values are once, few, many or a class for expanded clones.

TRBJ2-7	NA	NA	TRBV5-1	CASSFRQDYEQYF	TGCGCCAGCAGCTTCCGACAGGACTACGAGCAGTACTTC
TRBJ2-3	NA	TRBD2	TRBV30	CAWSSSGGRKADTQYF	TGTGCCTGGAGCTCTTCGGGCGGGAGAAAGGCAGATACGCAGTATTTT
TRBJ2-7	NA	TRBD1	TRBV3-1/TRBV3-2	CASSQGTGKTLGQYF	TGTGCCAGCAGCCAAGGGACAGGGAAAACCCTTGGGCAGTACTTC
TRBJ2-3	few	TRBD2	TRBV7-9	CASSLNSGSIADTQYF	TGTGCCAGCAGCTTAAATAGCGGGAGCATCGCAGATACGCAGTATTTT
TRBJ2-2	once	NA	TRBV7-8	CASSLWGSTGELFF	TGTGCCAGCAGCTTATGGGGCAGCACCGGGGAGCTGTTTTTT
TRBJ1-3	NA	TRBD1	TRBV27	CASRDRVNTIYF	TGTGCCAGCCGGGACAGGGTCAACACCATATATTTT
TRBJ2-2	NA	TRBD1	TRBV19	CASSATGQGLGELFF	TGTGCCAGTAGTGCTACGGGACAGGGACTCGGGGAGCTGTTTTTT
TRBJ1-2	NA	NA	TRBV7-9	CASSPSESDYGYTF	TGTGCCAGCAGCCCCTCAGAATCAGACTATGGCTACACCTTC
TRBJ1-6	NA	TRBD1	TRBV7-2	CASRPAPGTGTSPLHF	TGTGCCAGCAGACCAGCCCCCGGGACAGGGACATCACCCCTCCACTTT
TRBJ1-3	few	NA	TRBV28	CASTSGVGIGNTIYF	TGTGCCAGCACCTCCGGGGTGGGGATCGGAAACACCATATATTTT
TRBJ1-4	NA	NA	TRBV18	CASSPQTSGGGEKLFF	TGTGCCAGCTCCCCGCAAACGTCGGGGGGCGGCGAAAAACTGTTTTTT
TRBJ1-2	NA	NA	TRBV25-1	CASTRGTAYGYTF	TGTGCCAGCACCAGGGGAACCGCCTATGGCTACACCTTC
TRBJ1-1	NA	NA	TRBV5-6	CASSRLQGPEAFF	TGTGCCAGCAGCCGCCTCCAGGGTCCTGAAGCTTTCTTT
TRBJ1-6	NA	TRBD1	TRBV2	CASTGQGRSPLHF	TGTGCCAGCACTGGACAGGGGAGATCACCCCTCCACTTT
TRBJ1-2	NA	NA	TRBV27	CASGGIYGYTF	TGTGCCAGCGGGGGGATCTATGGCTACACCTTC
TRBJ1-1	few	TRBD1	TRBV29-1	CSVKGTEINTEAFF	TGCAGCGTTAAGGGGACAGAAATAAACACTGAAGCTTTCTTT
TRBJ2-7	once	NA	TRBV29-1	CSAMNTATYEQYF	TGCAGCGCTATGAATACCGCTACCTACGAGCAGTACTTC
TRBJ2-3	NA	TRBD1	TRBV5-6	CASSSRDRLTDTQYF	TGTGCCAGCAGCTCTCGGGACAGGCTCACAGATACGCAGTATTTT
TRBJ2-2	NA	NA	TRBV7-6	CASSLATGRSSGELFF	TGTGCCAGCAGCTTAGCAACAGGGCGGTCGTCCGGGGAGCTGTTTTTT
TRBJ2-1	NA	TRBD2	TRBV7-2	CASTPGLAGLFTDEQFF	TGTGCCAGCACCCCGGGACTAGCGGGACTCTTTACCGATGAGCAGTTCTTC
TRBJ2-3	NA	NA	TRBV7-2	CASRGGNTDTQYF	TGTGCCAGCAGGGGCGGGAACACAGATACGCAGTATTTT
TRBJ2-7	NA	NA	TRBV11-2	CASSQGTGVNEQYF	TGTGCCAGCAGCCAGGGTACGGGAGTGAACGAGCAGTACTTC
TRBJ1-5	few	NA	TRBV7-9	CASSLGGGNQPQHF	TGTGCCAGCAGCTTGGGGGGGGGCAATCAGCCCCAGCATTTT